The present entry profiles one T cell receptor beta chain with its context. Antigen specificity is unknown. This specimen belongs to a study of cytomegalovirus exposure and HLA in healthy donors. Study conclusions and caveats: Certain indistinguishable V segments, among them TRBV6-2 and TRBV6-3, were excluded. In vitro work confirmed that three CMV-associated chains recognize CMV antigens. CMV serostatus was the sole immune exposure information available. There was a cluster of highly shared sequence variants that was likely a sequencing artifact.

Researchers ran the PCR with 60 Vbeta and 13 Jbeta primers. The method was immunoSEQ multiplex PCR; TCRdb's version includes in-frame clones alone and lacks a portion of them. The sample has around 85,000 clones; about four fifths are singletons. CDR1 and CDR2 (germline): SGHRS, YFSETQ. V gave up 4 bases and J gave up 4 bases, with 18 bases separating them. This CDR3 region has 16 residues. The rearrangement joins TRBV5-1 to TRBJ2-4; a possible D gene is TRBD1 (6 bases). Sample: PBMCs. The receptor comes from a man aged 30 to 45 in good health and CMV-seronegative. The CDR3 DNA reads TGCGCCAGCAGCCAACAGGGATCTTCAGCAAAAAACATTCAGTACTTC. It specifies CASSQQGSSAKNIQYF.